One sample yielded the 22 T cell receptor beta chains listed below, sequenced in a study of regulatory T cells in long-lasting Graves disease. Time point denoted: newly diagnosed GD, antithyroid drugs for less than 3 months. After RNA was extracted from PBMCs, the TCR library was made from it. TCR beta libraries were built with iRepertoire HTBI primers and Arm-PCR of CDR3 regions. TCRdb reanalysed the multiplex PCR reads using MiXCR and keeps one entry per CDR3 protein. The table lists 450,000 to 700,000 distinct CDR3 sequences, about 14% of them singletons, with roughly 9.7% in the top ten. This sample also appeared in a second study, on T cells in Graves' hyperthyroidism and ophthalmopathy.

Sample: peripheral blood mononuclear cells (PBMCs), taken at new diagnosis, from a patient treated with antithyroid drugs. The source is a man younger than 40 with Graves disease.

This clonotype was seen repeatedly, ten times or more. The chain combines TRBV12-3 or TRBV12-4 with TRBJ1-2; D unclear. Trimming removed 5 bases from V and 8 bases from J, with 12 bases in between. The CDR3 is 12 amino acids. The DNA of the CDR3 is TGTGCCAGCAGTCCCACCGGAGGGGGCTACACCTTC. This sequence encodes CASSPTGGGYTF.

Ten or more counts support this clonotype. The genes are TRBV12-3 or TRBV12-4 and TRBJ2-2; D gene unclear. The CDR3 runs 13 residues. Trimming left V 2 bases short and J 7 bases short, with 8 bases between. The DNA for the CDR3 is TGTGCCAGCAGTTTATTTAGGATCGGGGAGCTGTTTTTT. Its protein is CASSLFRIGELFF.

This clonotype appeared once. A much larger clone lies one base from this, so it may be a read error. Because it lacks the conserved phenylalanine or tryptophan at the end, this CDR3 is likely a read error. This chain links TRBV29-1 with TRBJ1-1, with D tentatively TRBD1 (5 bases). This CDR3 comprises 12 residues. The germline V gene has CDR1 SQVTM and CDR2 ANQGSEA. V was cut by 7 bases and J by 5 bases, with 14 bases left in between. As DNA, the CDR3 is TGCAGCGGATGGGGCGGTCGGACTGAAGCTTTCTCT. This translates into CSGWGGRTEAFS.

This clonotype was seen only a few times. The chain couples TRBV6-2 or TRBV6-3 to TRBJ1-6; D uncertain. Trimming cost V 6 bases and J 7 bases, with 13 bases left between them. Germline V gene lookup returns CDR1 MNHEY and CDR2 SVGEGT. CDR3 length: 14 amino acids. Written as DNA, the CDR3 is TGTGCCAGCAGCCGGACGCGTTTGAATTCACCCCTCCACTTT. This encodes CASSRTRLNSPLHF.

This clonotype has more than one count but fewer than ten. The chain recombines TRBV7-7 with TRBJ2-1; 8 bases line up with TRBD2. Germline loops: CDR1 SSHAT, CDR2 FNYEAQ (reference sequence). Trimming cost V 1 base and J 8 bases; bases outside gene matches: 7. The CDR3 is made up of 15 amino acids. CDR3 amino acids: CASSLEASGRDEQFF. The CDR3 region has the DNA TGTGCCAGCAGCTTAGAGGCTAGCGGGCGGGATGAGCAGTTCTTC.

A few counts support this clonotype. The chain employs TRBV12-5 and TRBJ2-1; D is unresolved. V lost 5 bases and J 7 bases, leaving 12 bases between the germline ends. The CDR3 length is 13 residues. Germline CDR1 and CDR2: LGHNT and FRNRAP. CDR3 loop: CASGLRPGNEQFF. The CDR3 DNA is TGTGCTAGTGGTCTGAGACCCGGGAATGAGCAGTTCTTC. Complete variable domain (other parts from reference TRBV12-5 and TRBJ2-1): DARVTQTPRHKVTEMGQEVTMRCQPILGHNTVFWYRQTMMQGLELLAYFRNRAPLDDSGMPKDRFSAEMPDATLATLKIQPSEPRDSAVYFCASGLRPGNEQFFGPGTRLTVL.

This clonotype was observed a handful of times. The chain uses TRBV30 and TRBJ2-2; D gene unclear. Per germline, CDR1 GTSNPN and CDR2 SVGIG (reference sequence). The length of the CDR3 is 16 residues. Trimming cost V 0 bases and J 1 base, with 12 bases left between them. The CDR3 nucleotides read TGTGCCTGGAGTGTATGGCACACCCTGAACACCGGGGAGCTGTTTTTT. Its translation: CAWSVWHTLNTGELFF.

The sample holds many counts of this clonotype. The chain is built from TRBV2 and TRBJ2-1; D is uncertain. V lost 3 bases and J lost 0, with 9 bases in between. This CDR3 spans 15 amino acids. Germline values: CDR1 SNHLY, CDR2 FYNNEI. The CDR3 nucleotides are TGTGCCAGCAGTGATATCAGTAGCTCCTACAATGAGCAGTTCTTC. Translated, it gives CASSDISSSYNEQFF.

The sample holds many counts of this clonotype. The chain recombines TRBV3-1 with TRBJ2-1, with D uncertain. V was cut by 1 base and J by 15 bases, with 10 bases left in between. The germline gives CDR1 LGHDT, CDR2 YNNKEL (reference sequence). The CDR3 length is 11 residues. CDR3 sequence reads: CASSQGLLPFF. The CDR3 nucleotides are TGTGCCAGCAGCCAAGGACTCCTCCCGTTCTTC.

There are many counts of this clonotype. This sequence joins TRBV5-1 and TRBJ2-3; D uncertain. There are 13 residues in the CDR3. CDR1 is SGHRS, CDR2 YFSETQ, per germline. Trimming removed 0 bases at V and 4 bases at J, with 6 bases between. The CDR3 nucleotides read TGCGCCAGCAGCTTGGTCGACTCAGATACGCAGTATTTT. Translated, it gives CASSLVDSDTQYF.

Only a few counts were recorded for this clonotype. This could be a read error, since a much larger clone is one nucleotide away. V gene TRBV5-1 combines with J gene TRBJ2-1; D ambiguous. There are 13 residues in the CDR3. The V end was cut by 7 bases, the J end by 8 bases, with 16 bases between. CDR1 is SGHRS, CDR2 YFSETQ, per germline. CDR3 in DNA: TGCGCCAGCGCCGCAGACCTTTCCGATGAGCAGTTCTTC. Translating it yields CASAADLSDEQFF.

Only a few counts were recorded for this clonotype. This clone may be a read error of a much larger clone one base away. The chain has TRBV12-3 or TRBV12-4 and TRBJ2-7, with D unclear. The CDR3 is 13 amino acids. Written as DNA, the CDR3 is TGTGTCAGCAGCCTTGATACTTACTACGAGCAGTACTTC. This codes for CVSSLDTYYEQYF.

This clonotype has more than one count but fewer than ten. The gene calls are TRBV30 and TRBJ1-5; D is unclear. Between the trimmed V and J ends, which lost 0 bases and 0 bases, there was a span of 6 bases. This CDR3 spans 14 amino acids. Germline lookup yields CDR1 GTSNPN and CDR2 SVGIG (reference sequence). CDR3 nucleotides: TGTGCCTGGAGTGTACGCGGTAGCAATCAGCCCCAGCATTTT. Its protein product is CAWSVRGSNQPQHF.

This chain joins TRBV27 and TRBJ1-2; D ambiguous. The CDR3 sequence is 13 residues long. V dropped 2 bases and J dropped 4 bases, with 8 bases sitting between them. Germline loops: CDR1 MNHEY, CDR2 SMNVEV (reference sequence). CDR3 nucleotides: TGTGCCAGCAGTTTAAAGCCGAGCTATGGCTACACCTTC. This gives the protein CASSLKPSYGYTF.

The rearrangement joins TRBV18 to TRBJ2-5, with TRBD1 identical over 9 bases. V lost 0 bases, J lost 5 bases, and 4 bases stayed unmatched. This CDR3 is 15 amino acids long. Germline loops: CDR1 KGHSH, CDR2 LQKENI. DNA for the CDR3: TGTGCCAGCTCACCACCTGGACAGGGGTACGAGACCCAGTACTTC. This encodes CASSPPGQGYETQYF.

This clonotype was seen a handful of times. The V and J genes are TRBV5-4 and TRBJ2-7, with TRBD2 matching 7 bases. The CDR3 length is 14 residues. Germline CDR1 SGHNT, CDR2 YYREEE (reference sequence). The junction had 4 bases not matched to a gene; V was cut back by 2 bases and J by 2 bases. The CDR3 bases are TGTGCCAGCAGCTTCCGGGGAGGGACCTACGAGCAGTACTTC. This translates into CASSFRGGTYEQYF.

In regard to this clonotype: It may be a read error: a sequence one base away is much more abundant. The chain couples TRBV12-3 or TRBV12-4 to TRBJ1-4, with TRBD1 identical over 9 bases. The CDR3 sequence is 14 residues long. Trimming at V came to 5 bases and at J to 10 bases, leaving 8 bases not matched to a gene. DNA of the CDR3: TGTGCCAGCAGTGCGACGGGACAGGGCGGAAAACTGTTTTTT. Its protein product is CASSATGQGGKLFF.

This clonotype was recorded at least ten times. The chain employs TRBV9 and TRBJ2-3; D gene uncertain. This CDR3 has 14 residues. Per the germline V gene, CDR1 is SGDLS and CDR2 is YYNGEE. V lost 0 bases to trimming and J lost 4 bases, with 9 bases between them. The CDR3 reads CASSVGLVADTQYF. In DNA, the CDR3 is TGTGCCAGCAGCGTAGGGCTAGTAGCAGATACGCAGTATTTT.

This clonotype was detected ten times or more. The V and J genes are TRBV5-1 and TRBJ2-3; 7 bases align to TRBD1. CDR3 length: 15 amino acids. With V trimmed by 4 bases and J by 1 base, 6 bases remained unmatched. Germline lookup yields CDR1 SGHRS and CDR2 YFSETQ. This CDR3 is CASSRQGDGTDTQYF. The CDR3 DNA reads TGCGCCAGCAGCAGGCAGGGGGATGGCACAGATACGCAGTATTTT.

This clonotype has at least ten counts. The V call is TRBV24-1, the J call TRBJ2-2; D is possibly TRBD1 (5 bases). The length of the CDR3 is 15 residues. V gave up 1 base and J gave up 7 bases, with 12 bases separating them. CDR1 and CDR2 from the germline V gene are KGHDR and SFDVKD. CDR3 bases: TGTGCCACCAGTGATTTCCCACAGGCAAACGGGGAGCTGTTTTTT. Translated: CATSDFPQANGELFF.

This chain connects TRBV7-6 to TRBJ1-2; 9 bases align to TRBD1. Germline values: CDR1 SGHVS, CDR2 FNYEAQ. CDR3 length: 15 residues. V lost 2 bases, J lost 8 bases, and 9 bases stayed unmatched. The CDR3 sequence: CASSLRGGTGNGYTF. CDR3 in DNA: TGTGCCAGCAGCTTACGCGGGGGGACAGGGAACGGCTACACCTTC.

This clonotype occurred many times. CDR3 DNA sequence: TGTGCCAGCAGCCCAGTTAGCACCGGGGAGCTGTTTTTT. This sequence encodes CASSPVSTGELFF. The genes are TRBV7-9 and TRBJ2-2; D is uncertain. This CDR3 has 13 amino acids. Deletions cut 5 bases from V and 4 bases from J, with 8 bases between. The germline V gene has CDR1 SEHNR and CDR2 FQNEAQ (reference sequence).